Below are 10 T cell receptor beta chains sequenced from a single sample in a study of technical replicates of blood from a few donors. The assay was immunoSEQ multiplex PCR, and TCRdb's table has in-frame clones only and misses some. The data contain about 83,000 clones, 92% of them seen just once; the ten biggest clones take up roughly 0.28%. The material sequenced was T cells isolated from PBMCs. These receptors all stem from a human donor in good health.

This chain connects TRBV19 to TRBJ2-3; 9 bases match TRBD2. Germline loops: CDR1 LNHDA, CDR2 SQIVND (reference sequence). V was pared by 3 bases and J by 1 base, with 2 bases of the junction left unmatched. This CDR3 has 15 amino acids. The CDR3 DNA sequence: TGTGCCAGTAGTATGGCTAGCGGGGGCACAGATACGCAGTATTTT. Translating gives CASSMASGGTDTQYF.

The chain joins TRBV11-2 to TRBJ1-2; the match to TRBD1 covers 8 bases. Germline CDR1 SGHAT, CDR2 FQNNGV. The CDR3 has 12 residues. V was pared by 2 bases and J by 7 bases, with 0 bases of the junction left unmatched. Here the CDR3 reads CASSLQGAGYTF. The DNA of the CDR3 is TGTGCCAGCAGCTTACAGGGGGCTGGCTACACCTTC. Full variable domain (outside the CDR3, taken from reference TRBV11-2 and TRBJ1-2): EAGVAQSPRYKIIEKRQSVAFWCNPISGHATLYWYQQILGQGPKLLIQFQNNGVVDDSQLPKDRFSAERLKGVDSTLKIQPAKLEDSAVYLCASSLQGAGYTFGSGTRLTVV.

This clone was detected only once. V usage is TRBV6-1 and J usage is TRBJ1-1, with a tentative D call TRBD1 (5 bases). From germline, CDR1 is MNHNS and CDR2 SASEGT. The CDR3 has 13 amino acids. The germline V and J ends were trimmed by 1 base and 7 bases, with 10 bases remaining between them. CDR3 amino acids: CASSEDRYGEAFF. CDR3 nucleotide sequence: TGTGCCAGCAGTGAAGACAGGTATGGTGAAGCTTTCTTT.

Here the CDR3 reads CASSYSSDFYNSPLHF. The CDR3 bases are TGTGCCAGCAGTTACTCATCAGATTTTTATAATTCACCCCTCCACTTT. This chain connects TRBV6-6 to TRBJ1-6; no definite D call. Trimming stripped 0 bases from V and 4 bases from J, with 10 bases between. Germline values: CDR1 MNHNY, CDR2 SVGAGI (reference sequence). The CDR3 is made up of 16 amino acids.

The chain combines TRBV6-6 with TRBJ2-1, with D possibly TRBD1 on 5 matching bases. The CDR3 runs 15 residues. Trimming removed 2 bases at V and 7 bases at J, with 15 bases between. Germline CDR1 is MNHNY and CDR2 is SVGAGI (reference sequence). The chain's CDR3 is CASSYGQGVLNEQFF. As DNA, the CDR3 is TGTGCCAGCAGTTACGGTCAGGGTGTATTGAATGAGCAGTTCTTC.

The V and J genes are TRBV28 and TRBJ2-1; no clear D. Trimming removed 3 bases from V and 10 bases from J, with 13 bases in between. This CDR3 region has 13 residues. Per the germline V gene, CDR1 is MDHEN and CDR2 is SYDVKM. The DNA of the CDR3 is TGTGCCAGCAGTTTTTTGTCAAACTGGGAGCAGTTCTTC. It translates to CASSFLSNWEQFF.

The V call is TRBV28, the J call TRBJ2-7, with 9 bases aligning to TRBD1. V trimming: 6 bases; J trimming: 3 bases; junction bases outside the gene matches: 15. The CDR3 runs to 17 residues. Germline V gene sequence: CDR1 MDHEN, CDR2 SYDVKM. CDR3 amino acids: CASRDRGLGTGLYEQYF. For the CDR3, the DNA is TGTGCCAGCAGGGATAGGGGGTTGGGGACAGGGCTCTACGAGCAGTACTTC.

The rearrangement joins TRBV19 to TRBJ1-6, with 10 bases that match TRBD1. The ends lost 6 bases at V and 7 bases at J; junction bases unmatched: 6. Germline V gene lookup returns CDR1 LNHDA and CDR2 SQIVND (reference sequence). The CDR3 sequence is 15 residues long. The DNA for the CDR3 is TGTGCCAGTAGCATGACAGGGGGCGAAAATTCACCCCTCCACTTT. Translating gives CASSMTGGENSPLHF.

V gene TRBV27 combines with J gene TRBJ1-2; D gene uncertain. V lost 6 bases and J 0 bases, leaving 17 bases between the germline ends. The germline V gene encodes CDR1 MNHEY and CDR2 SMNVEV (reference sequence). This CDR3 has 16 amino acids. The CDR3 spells CASSPAGSLANYGYTF. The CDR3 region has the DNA TGTGCCAGCAGCCCGGCGGGGTCCCTAGCTAACTATGGCTACACCTTC.

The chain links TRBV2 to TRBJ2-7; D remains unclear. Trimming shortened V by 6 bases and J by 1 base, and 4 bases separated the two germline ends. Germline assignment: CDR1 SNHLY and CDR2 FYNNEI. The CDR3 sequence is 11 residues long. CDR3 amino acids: CASRLSYEQYF. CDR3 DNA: TGTGCCAGCAGACTTTCCTACGAGCAGTACTTC.